This T cell receptor (beta chain) emerged from a study of cytomegalovirus exposure and HLA in healthy donors (dated by TCRdb to about 2017). With regard to the full study: According to an earlier analysis of 550 to 700 of the donors, about 180 million T cells yielded 117 million unique TCR beta sequences and roughly 280 Gb of sequence data. Typing coverage differed by locus: A, B, C, DRB1 and DQB1 were typed in roughly 620-630 donors, DQA1 in about 500, DPA1 in approximately 610, and DPB1 in 472. The study used immunosequencing to profile the T cell repertoires of some 600 subjects and linked those repertoires to cytomegalovirus serostatus. Five DR-DQ haplotypes were handled as single units for association and clustering because linkage in the cohort was strong. Among under 450 genotyped donors of the cohort, an average of about 240,000 unique TCR beta nucleotide sequences were sequenced per donor, roughly a sixth of them non-productive. Class I and class II HLA loci were covered by the typing at four-digit resolution. An early release that covered about 600 HLA-typed donors contained about 300 gigabases of sequencing data and tens of millions of unique TCR sequences. The study was designed to test whether signatures of past pathogen exposure could be identified by cataloging public T cell receptors. In an earlier analysis of a few hundred of the donors, high-throughput TCR beta sequencing was used to judge whether each TCR beta V gene segment behaved as functional or pseudogenic. A later analysis re-analyzed previously published TCR beta repertoires from 550 to 700 donors and added high-resolution HLA genotyping to study TCR occurrence patterns. Every discovery cohort repertoire had been produced on one sequencing platform. A separate validation cohort of over 95 different subjects was used in addition to the approximately 670-subject first cohort. Donor age, sex, ethnicity and CMV serostatus were collected together with the repertoire data. Of the roughly 400 genotyped donors, 80% to 90% were placed in the genetic ancestry cluster associated with self-reported Caucasian donors. Rather than using new phenotypic data, the later analysis identified candidate immune exposures from TCR beta sequences and from how often those sequences occurred across donors. To predict cytomegalovirus infection status, the study combined high-throughput TCR immunosequencing, statistical association of individual TCRs with disease status, and machine learning. Genome-wide SNP genotypes for about 60% of the 666 donors were used in a later genetic analysis, which treated that subset as a discovery cohort.

Paper-wide results and their limitations: Broadly in line with IMGT annotations, most TCR beta V segments showed up in productive rearrangements about 87% or about 30% of the time in an earlier analysis of several hundred of the donors. It was suggested by the authors that the approach could potentially be generalized to other disease states and immunological phenotypes. Linkage disequilibrium might explain the correlated functional status among segregating V segments, but an unknown experimental factor could not be excluded. In a later analysis, TCR association rates were found to vary across HLA loci, with the most associated TCRs seen for DRB1 alleles and the fewest for HLA-C alleles. Because HLA typing was unavailable for some donors at each locus, only the typed subset was used in association tests. In this cohort, only TCR beta chains were sequenced, and detectable features were limited by the absence of alpha or paired-chain data. A later analysis associated 16,951 TCR beta sequences with specific HLA alleles at a false discovery rate of 0.05. A few of the identified cytomegalovirus-associated TCR beta chains were confirmed in vitro to be specific for cytomegalovirus antigens. In a later genetic analysis, a missense DCLRE1C variant was associated with V-gene and J-gene trimming of TCR beta chains, and the association was replicated in an independent cohort. The only immune exposure information available for the cohort was CMV serostatus. According to a later analysis, parvovirus B19, influenza, CMV and Epstein-Barr virus appeared linked to several top co-occurrence clusters. A cluster of highly shared sequence variants was judged likely to be a technical artifact of the sequencing pipeline. A further reported finding was that TCR beta sequences accurately predicted the HLA-A and HLA-B alleles for most subjects in the first cohort. In a later analysis, HLA-associated TCR beta chains were found to be more clonally expanded and to have lower generation probabilities than equally common non-associated chains. The presence/absence analyses assumed that sequencing depth was roughly uniform across donors, and that assumption may not be true. According to a later analysis, most CMV-associated TCR beta chains appeared to be HLA-restricted, and the HLA associations seemed to be driven largely by CMV exposure. Because counts were too low, 15 or so rarely observed V segments, including chromosome 9 orphons, were excluded from the earlier analysis of under 650 of the donors. When HLA alleles, especially DR and DQ, strongly co-occurred, attributing TCR associations to individual alleles was difficult. Some IMGT-functional V segments, including TRBV6-2 and TRBV6-3, could not be distinguished by the 87-base-pair reads and were therefore excluded. A later genetic analysis reported fewer N-insertions in productive TCRs among donors in an Asian-associated ancestry cluster than the approximately 670-donor mean. The classifier was reported to diagnose cytomegalovirus status with high specificity and sensitivity in both the original cohort and the validation cohort. A total of around 150 TCR beta chains were listed by the study as associated with cytomegalovirus. Most TCR sequences were observed very rarely across donors, whereas some public TCRs were present in many individuals.

The cohort consisted of fewer than 700 healthy bone marrow donors. All cohort members were sampled while nominally healthy, although unrecorded immune exposures were likely present. The donor was CMV seropositive and belonged to the group of 250 to 300 seropositive cohort members. Every donor gave a peripheral blood sample, and the peripheral blood mononuclear cells from that sample were used for TCR beta sequencing. The Qiagen DNeasy Blood Extraction Kit was used to extract genomic DNA from the blood cell samples. As regards this clone: The specificity of this receptor is unknown. Base qualities are not provided; no much larger clone lies one nucleotide away.

V drops 5 bases and J drops 1 base, leaving 24 bases in between. The CDR3 measures 19 amino acids from cysteine to phenylalanine. Left in the record is the CDR3 DNA by itself, 57 bases read in frame from the first base. The germline V gene encodes CDR1 SGHTA and CDR2 FQGNSA. Library prep was done by the immunoSEQ multiplex PCR assay. The multiplex PCR relied on a mix of 60 forward primers for TCR Vbeta segments and 13 reverse primers for TCR Jbeta segments. Amplification of the CDR3 region of rearranged TCR beta genes was performed with a multiplex PCR assay on genomic DNA. The amplified TCR beta libraries were sequenced on the Illumina HiSeq System as 87-base-pair reads. Turning to the authors' computational methods: A later analysis counted approximately 74 million unique TCR beta chains across the 500 to 850 repertoires, and roughly 10 million of these chains were shared by at least two donors. Raw reads were error-corrected and collapsed into unique sequences by a nearest-neighbor algorithm in which closely related sequences were merged to remove PCR and sequencing errors. V, D and J gene segments were assigned by aligning CDR3 sequences to IMGT reference sequences. For a sequence to be retained, a match of at least six nucleotides to both a V gene segment and a J gene segment was required. A rearrangement was called productive if the CDR3 had no stop codons and remained in frame with V and J, and every other rearrangement was called non-productive. Following IMGT convention, CDR3 was defined as the stretch from the second conserved V-encoded cysteine to the conserved J-encoded phenylalanine. In an earlier analysis of more than 550 of the donors, sequences lacking an unambiguous match to a single V gene segment were excluded. In an earlier analysis of approximately 500 of the donors, a V segment was called functional when productive rearrangements were above 56.7%, and segregating when the standard deviation between donors exceeded 5%. To diagnose cytomegalovirus status from the catalog of TCR beta chain sequences, a statistical classification framework was built. A later analysis assigned V and J genes by comparing TCR nucleotide sequences with IMGT/GENE-DB human TR gene sequences. The TCRdist pipeline was used in a later analysis to assign CDR3 sequences and most-parsimonious VDJ recombination scenarios. In a later analysis, each TCR beta chain was defined by its CDR3 amino acid sequence together with its V-gene family, and reads without a unique V-gene family were excluded. As a way to deal with suspected cross-contamination and a sequencing artifact, a later analysis dropped 450 to 600 nucleotide sequences that were highly shared and had low generation probability. A later analysis calculated a clonal expansion index for each public chain from normalized within-repertoire ranks of inferred template counts. Generation probabilities in a later analysis came from a VDJ recombination model fitted to out-of-frame rearrangements, and those results were checked against IGoR. In a later analysis, hypergeometric tests were used to score TCR-TCR, TCR-HLA and TCR-CMV co-occurrence, with a repertoire-size bias correction applied to TCR pairs. False discovery rates were estimated in a later analysis by permuting HLA or CMV assignments 20 times. In a later analysis, co-occurring TCRs were grouped using DBSCAN, and TCRdist sequence similarity was added for clustering within HLA-allele-positive subsets. For co-occurrence clustering, repertoires with fewer than 30,000 or more than 120,000 public chains were excluded, along with 5 or 6 repertoires with anomalous nucleotide sharing. Held by TCRdb, this immuneACCESS table contains in-frame sequences only and omits some clones. Under half of the omission traces to an unresolved V gene where checked; the cause of the rest is unknown. Clonal size and the V and J genes are those of that table, whereas D and trimming came from the DNA. The sample profile shows approximately 110,000 clones; around 80% of them were found once. The top ten hold 3% of the sample.

The sequence came from a woman aged 18-29 years in good health and CMV-seropositive. The chain uses TRBV7-2 and TRBJ1-5, with TRBD1 as a weak D call on 5 bases. Input material: PBMCs. The DNA is TGTGCCAGCAGCCCCCGGGGAGGGGCGGTTCTAGGCAGCAATCAGCCCCAGCATTTT. Its protein product is CASSPRGGAVLGSNQPQHF.